One and the same sample provided the 18 T cell receptor beta chains below, sequenced in a study of T-cell memory formation after mild COVID-19. TCRdb independently ran MiXCR on the 5' RACE reads; one entry per CDR3 protein. This table has 500,000 to 600,000 distinct CDR3 sequences, roughly 17% appearing once. Material: PBMCs or a T cell subset sorted from them (not recorded which). These receptors were collected from an adult woman who had mild COVID-19 (a few samples of this study predate the infection). Cell type and time point are not known.

J is TRBJ2-3 and V is TRBV5-4; D remains unclear. The CDR3 has 13 amino acids. The V end lost 2 bases, the J end lost 4 bases, and 8 bases lay between the germline ends. CDR1 and CDR2 from the germline V gene are SGHNT and YYREEE (reference sequence). This CDR3 reads CASSLHRADTQYF. CDR3 sequence (DNA): TGTGCCAGCAGCTTACACCGAGCAGATACGCAGTATTTT.

The V and J genes are TRBV7-2 and TRBJ2-1; D not certain. The germline V gene encodes CDR1 SGHTA and CDR2 FQGNSA. The CDR3 length is 13 residues. V was clipped by 4 bases and J by 5 bases, with 9 bases between them. This chain's CDR3 is CASSSPGHNEQFF. CDR3 DNA: TGTGCCAGCAGCTCCCCGGGCCACAATGAGCAGTTCTTC.

J is TRBJ1-3 and V is TRBV12-3 or TRBV12-4; D gene ambiguous. V was cut by 8 bases and J by 3 bases, with 14 bases left in between. There are 14 residues in the CDR3. The CDR3 DNA follows: TGTGCCAGCGGCCGGACGGGTGGTGGAAACACCATATATTTT. It is translated as CASGRTGGGNTIYF.

In this sample, this clonotype turned up a few times. The rearrangement uses TRBV19 and TRBJ2-3; D remains unclear. This CDR3 region has 14 residues. Germline assignment: CDR1 LNHDA and CDR2 SQIVND (reference sequence). Trimming stripped 5 bases from V and 2 bases from J, with 11 bases between. The CDR3 nucleotides read TGTGCCAGTAGTTCAGGAGTTATCACAGATACGCAGTATTTT. Encoded protein: CASSSGVITDTQYF. Together with reference TRBV19 and TRBJ2-3, the CDR3 gives the full variable domain: DGGITQSPKYLFRKEGQNVTLSCEQNLNHDAMYWYRQDPGQGLRLIYYSQIVNDFQKGDIAEGYSVSREKKESFPLTVTSAQKNPTAFYLCASSSGVITDTQYFGPGTRLTVL.

The chain joins TRBV30 to TRBJ1-2; D is perhaps TRBD1 (6 bases). Germline V CDR1 and CDR2: GTSNPN, SVGIG (reference sequence). Deletions cut 3 bases from V and 5 bases from J, with 16 bases between. CDR3 size: 14 residues. CDR3 region: CAWSHQGFGYGYTF. For the CDR3, the DNA is TGTGCCTGGAGCCACCAGGGGTTCGGGTATGGCTACACCTTC.

This clonotype has more than one count but fewer than ten. This sequence joins TRBV7-3 and TRBJ2-1, with D uncertain. Germline lookup yields CDR1 SGHTA and CDR2 FQGTGA. The length of the CDR3 is 17 residues. V was cut by 3 bases and J by 0 bases, with 15 bases left in between. CDR3 bases: TGTGCCAGCAGCTTGTCGGAGTCTTGGAGCTCCTACAATGAGCAGTTCTTC. It yields the protein CASSLSESWSSYNEQFF. Full variable domain (missing parts from reference TRBV7-3 and TRBJ2-1): GAGVSQTPSNKVTEKGKYVELRCDPISGHTALYWYRQSLGQGPEFLIYFQGTGAADDSGLPNDRFFAVRPEGSVSTLKIQRTERGDSAVYLCASSLSESWSSYNEQFFGPGTRLTVL.

This sequence joins TRBV5-1 and TRBJ2-7; possibly TRBD2 for D (6 bases). Deletions cut 4 bases from V and 4 bases from J, with 18 bases between. The CDR3 is 15 amino acids. CDR1 SGHRS and CDR2 YFSETQ come from the germline V gene. The CDR3 spells CASSPSGAGIYEQYF. Here the CDR3 DNA reads TGCGCCAGCAGCCCTTCGGGAGCAGGGATATACGAGCAGTACTTC. The full variable domain, with the rest looked up from reference TRBV5-1 and TRBJ2-7, is KAGVTQTPRYLIKTRGQQVTLSCSPISGHRSVSWYQQTPGQGLQFLFEYFSETQRNKGNFPGRFSGRQFSNSRSEMNVSTLELGDSALYLCASSPSGAGIYEQYFGPGTRLTVT.

This clonotype showed up many times. The rearrangement links TRBV20-1 to TRBJ2-5; weak D call: TRBD2 (5 bases). The CDR3 runs 14 residues. Germline V lookup: CDR1 DFQATT, CDR2 SNEGSKA (reference sequence). Trimming removed 1 base from V and 3 bases from J, with 12 bases in between. CDR3 nucleotides: TGCAGTGCTAGAGTGGGTAGCGCGGAAGAGACCCAGTACTTC. Translating it yields CSARVGSAEETQYF.

The chain joins TRBV30 to TRBJ2-1; possible D gene TRBD2, 6 bases. Trimming removed 8 bases from V and 6 bases from J, with 14 bases in between. The CDR3 spans 12 residues. From germline, CDR1 is GTSNPN and CDR2 SVGIG (reference sequence). DNA for the CDR3: TGTGCCCAAACCGGGGGACCCAATGAGCAGTTCTTC. This codes for CAQTGGPNEQFF.

This clonotype was counted a single time. The rearrangement links TRBV11-3 to TRBJ2-7; possibly TRBD2 for D (5 bases). Germline V gives CDR1 SGHNT, CDR2 YENEEA. V dropped 4 bases and J dropped 2 bases, with 18 bases sitting between them. The CDR3 is 16 residues long. For the CDR3, the DNA is TGTGCCAGCAGCTCGACCTGGACTCGGAACACCTACGAGCAGTACTTC. This translates into CASSSTWTRNTYEQYF.

There are a few counts of this clonotype. J is TRBJ2-1 and V is TRBV24-1, with TRBD2 identical over 10 bases. Germline V gene sequence: CDR1 KGHDR, CDR2 SFDVKD. This CDR3 spans 16 amino acids. The ends lost 4 bases at V and 3 bases at J; junction bases unmatched: 5. In nucleotides, the CDR3 is TGTGCCACCAGTGACCACCTAGCGGGAGACTACAATGAGCAGTTCTTC. This translates into CATSDHLAGDYNEQFF.

This clonotype came up a few times. The V gene is TRBV9, the J gene TRBJ2-1; tentatively, D is TRBD1 (6 bases). The CDR3 sequence is 16 residues long. Trimming removed 0 bases from V and 6 bases from J, with 16 bases in between. Germline CDR1 is SGDLS and CDR2 is YYNGEE. CDR3 region: CASSVDPRGYRNEQFF. The CDR3 bases are TGTGCCAGCAGCGTAGACCCCAGGGGTTATCGCAATGAGCAGTTCTTC.

There are a few counts of this clonotype. The chain couples TRBV10-3 to TRBJ2-5, with 9 bases identical to TRBD2. Germline loops: CDR1 ENHRY, CDR2 SYGVKD. The CDR3 has 15 amino acids. V lost 3 bases and J lost 5; bases outside the gene matches: 7. DNA for the CDR3: TGTGCCATCAGTGATGGCGGGGGGGCCGGGGAGACCCAGTACTTC. Translation gives CAISDGGGAGETQYF.

This clonotype showed up just a few times. The chain joins TRBV18 to TRBJ2-1; 9 bases line up with TRBD1. Germline CDR1 KGHSH, CDR2 LQKENI. The CDR3 sequence is 14 residues long. V lost 2 bases to trimming and J lost 7 bases; unmatched junction nucleotides: 3. CDR3 sequence: CASSPGDRVNEQFF. The CDR3 nucleotides are TGTGCCAGCTCACCAGGGGACAGGGTAAATGAGCAGTTCTTC.

This chain connects TRBV6-6 to TRBJ2-2; 9 bases are a match to TRBD2. The CDR3 totals 14 residues. Losses at the gene ends were 10 bases for V and 6 bases for J; bases not matched to a gene: 9. In germline, CDR1 is MNHNY, CDR2 SVGAGI (reference sequence). The CDR3 bases are TGTGCCATCCGCGGGGGGGCGGTGGCCGGGGAGCTGTTTTTT. Protein: CAIRGGAVAGELFF.

V and J are TRBV7-2 and TRBJ2-5; 7 nucleotides line up with TRBD2. Per germline, CDR1 SGHTA and CDR2 FQGNSA. The CDR3 contains 15 residues. Trimming took 5 bases from V and 3 from J; bases not matched to a gene: 9. The CDR3 is CASSQASGMKETQYF. CDR3 in DNA: TGTGCCAGCAGCCAAGCTAGCGGAATGAAAGAGACCCAGTACTTC.

The rearrangement joins TRBV10-3 to TRBJ2-3; 7 bases agree with TRBD1. Germline values: CDR1 ENHRY, CDR2 SYGVKD. CDR3 length equals 16 residues. The V and J ends lost 6 bases and 0 bases, in that order; junction bases with no gene match: 9. CDR3 sequence: CAISRTGQTSTDTQYF. The CDR3, as DNA: TGTGCCATCAGCAGGACAGGCCAAACTAGCACAGATACGCAGTATTTT.

The table lists this clonotype with a few counts. The chain combines TRBV19 with TRBJ2-3; D is uncertain. Germline CDR1 reads LNHDA; CDR2 reads SQIVND (reference sequence). This CDR3 is built from 17 residues. Trimming took 3 bases from V and 3 from J, leaving 19 bases between them. The CDR3 protein is CASSIHSPIKFTDTQYF. CDR3 bases: TGTGCCAGTAGTATCCACAGTCCTATTAAGTTTACAGATACGCAGTATTTT.